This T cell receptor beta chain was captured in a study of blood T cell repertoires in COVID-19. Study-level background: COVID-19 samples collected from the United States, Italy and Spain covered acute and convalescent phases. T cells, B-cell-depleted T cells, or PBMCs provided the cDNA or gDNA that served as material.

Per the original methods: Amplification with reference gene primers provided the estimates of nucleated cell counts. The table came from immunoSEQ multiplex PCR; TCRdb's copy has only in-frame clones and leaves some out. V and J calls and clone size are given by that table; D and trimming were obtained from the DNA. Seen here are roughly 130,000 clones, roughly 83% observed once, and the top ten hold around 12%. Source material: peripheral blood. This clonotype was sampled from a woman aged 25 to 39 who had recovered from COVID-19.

The CDR3: CASISDREGSAFF. CDR3 sequence (DNA): TGTGCCAGCATATCGGACAGGGAGGGATCGGCTTTCTTT. The chain recombines TRBV2 with TRBJ1-1, with TRBD1 identical over 8 bases. In germline, CDR1 is SNHLY, CDR2 FYNNEI. Trimming at V came to 7 bases and at J to 11 bases, leaving 12 bases not matched to a gene. The CDR3 is 13 residues long. The full variable domain, its missing parts supplied by reference TRBV2 and TRBJ1-1, is EPEVTQTPSHQVTQMGQEVILRCVPISNHLYFYWYRQILGQKVEFLVSFYNNEISEKSEIFDDQFSVERPDGSNFTLKIRSTKLEDSAMYFCASISDREGSAFFGQGTRLTVV.